The clone carrying this T cell receptor beta chain was found many times. Its antigen remains unknown. The sample is drawn from a study of T cell repertoires in cytomegalovirus infection. In the study overall: CMV epitopes that were recently identified and HLA-C-restricted were used alongside well-studied HLA-B-restricted ones. In public TCR beta signatures, there were indications of both CMV infection and matching HLA type. Findings and limits, study-wide: Based on cumulative public TCR beta family frequency, carriers of CMV plus the relevant HLA were identified. Ex vivo responses were dominated by HLA-C-restricted CMV-specific TCR beta clonotypes.

TCRdb reprocessed the reads via MiXCR and lists one record per CDR3 protein. The table lists over 250,000 distinct CDR3 sequences, about 20% of them singletons, with approximately 19% in the top ten. J was trimmed by 4 bases and V by 5 bases; bases with no gene match: 6. The CDR3 is 15 amino acids. CDR1 SGHAT and CDR2 FQDESV come from the germline V gene (reference sequence). The chain links TRBV11-1 to TRBJ2-2, with 8 nucleotides matching TRBD2. Material: cultured PBMCs, obtained from culture after CMV antigen stimulation. This TCR was recovered from a human donor in good health (CMV status not recorded). Some clones in this sample may be carry-over from other donors' samples. The CDR3 sequence: CASSQPREGTGELFF. In nucleotides, the CDR3 is TGTGCCAGCAGCCAACCACGGGAGGGCACCGGGGAGCTGTTTTTT.